The 13 T cell receptor beta chains given below trace back to one sample, sequenced in a study of blood T cell repertoires in COVID-19. The protocol was immunoSEQ multiplex PCR, while the TCRdb copy is restricted to in-frame clones and leaves out a portion. In the table there are some 210,000 clones, 82% of which are singletons. The sample comprised peripheral blood. These receptors all stem from a woman aged 40 to 55 with acute or convalescent COVID-19.

The V and J genes are TRBV6-5 and TRBJ2-3; 7 bases align to TRBD2. V was pared by 4 bases and J by 3 bases, with 10 bases of the junction left unmatched. CDR3 size: 16 residues. The germline gives CDR1 MNHEY, CDR2 SVGAGI. The CDR3 DNA is TGTGCCAGCAGTTGGTCCGGGGGGACGAGGACAGATACGCAGTATTTT. This translates into CASSWSGGTRTDTQYF.

This clone was observed a handful of times. The chain combines TRBV30 with TRBJ2-7, with 12 nucleotides matching TRBD1. Germline-derived CDR1 and CDR2 are GTSNPN and SVGIG (reference sequence). This CDR3 is built from 14 residues. With V trimmed by 3 bases and J by 5 bases, 5 bases remained unmatched. The CDR3 DNA reads TGTGCCTGGAGCCCGGGACAGGGGGCAGACGAGCAGTACTTC. Its translation: CAWSPGQGADEQYF.

The rearrangement uses TRBV19 and TRBJ1-5, with 7 bases identical to TRBD1. Germline CDR1 and CDR2: LNHDA and SQIVND (reference sequence). The V and J ends lost 5 bases and 7 bases, in that order; junction bases with no gene match: 11. This CDR3 has 15 residues. CDR3 amino acids: CASSAYRGGRQPQHF. CDR3 bases: TGTGCCAGTAGTGCGTACAGGGGAGGAAGGCAGCCCCAGCATTTT. The whole variable domain, remainder taken from reference TRBV19 and TRBJ1-5, is DGGITQSPKYLFRKEGQNVTLSCEQNLNHDAMYWYRQDPGQGLRLIYYSQIVNDFQKGDIAEGYSVSREKKESFPLTVTSAQKNPTAFYLCASSAYRGGRQPQHFGDGTRLSIL.

J is TRBJ2-1 and V is TRBV27; 11 bases line up with TRBD1. Germline assignment: CDR1 MNHEY and CDR2 SMNVEV (reference sequence). The CDR3 is 19 amino acids. The trim removed 6 bases at V and 9 bases at J, leaving 22 bases unmatched. CDR3 in amino acids: CASRRITGLRDRGSSEQFF. The CDR3 DNA reads TGTGCCAGCAGAAGAATAACCGGTTTAAGGGACAGGGGGTCAAGTGAGCAGTTCTTC.

The chain recombines TRBV5-1 with TRBJ2-2; the D gene is possibly TRBD2 (6 bases). The CDR3 contains 16 residues. V dropped 1 base and J dropped 6 bases, with 16 bases sitting between them. Per the germline V gene, CDR1 is SGHRS and CDR2 is YFSETQ. This chain's CDR3 is CASSLRIVRESGELFF. The CDR3, as DNA: TGCGCCAGCAGCTTGAGGATCGTCCGGGAGTCCGGGGAGCTGTTTTTT.

This clone was seen only once. V usage is TRBV19 and J usage is TRBJ2-3, with TRBD2 as a possible D gene (6 bases). This CDR3 has 16 residues. V lost 5 bases and J lost 4, with 19 bases in between. Looked up from germline, CDR1 is LNHDA and CDR2 is SQIVND (reference sequence). CDR3 loop: CASSPTTRTGADTQYF. In nucleotides, the CDR3 is TGTGCCAGTAGTCCCACGACACGTACGGGGGCAGATACGCAGTATTTT.

The chain joins TRBV5-8 to TRBJ1-3, with 7 nucleotides matching TRBD1. V was pared by 1 base and J by 0 bases, with 4 bases of the junction left unmatched. This CDR3 has 16 residues. Germline CDR1 and CDR2: SGHTS and YDEGEE. CDR3 in DNA: TGTGCCAGCAGCTTGCGGACAGGCAGCTCTGGAAACACCATATATTTT. Its translation is CASSLRTGSSGNTIYF.

Comments on this clone: This specimen includes other DNA sequences encoding the same CDR3. The rearrangement links TRBV6-5 to TRBJ2-7, with 9 bases fitting TRBD1. Germline CDR1 is MNHEY and CDR2 is SVGAGI. This CDR3 is built from 13 residues. V trimming: 5 bases; J trimming: 4 bases; junction bases outside the gene matches: 3. CDR3 sequence reads: CASSRDRVYEQYF. The CDR3 DNA follows: TGTGCCAGCAGTAGGGACAGGGTTTACGAGCAGTACTTC.

The chain couples TRBV7-8 to TRBJ1-5; the D gene is possibly TRBD1 (6 bases). The germline CDR1 and CDR2 sequences are SGHVS and FQNEAQ. V lost 3 bases and J lost 6, with 12 bases in between. The CDR3 loop spans 14 amino acids. CDR3 residues: CASSFTGMGQPQHF. DNA for the CDR3: TGTGCCAGCAGCTTCACAGGGATGGGTCAGCCCCAGCATTTT. Variable domain in full (rest from reference TRBV7-8 and TRBJ1-5): GAGVSQSPRYKVAKRGQDVALRCDPISGHVSLFWYQQALGQGPEFLTYFQNEAQLDKSGLPSDRFFAERPEGSVSTLKIQRTQQEDSAVYLCASSFTGMGQPQHFGDGTRLSIL.

The CDR3 here is CASSVRPTGAGNQPQHF. CDR3 coding DNA: TGTGCCAGCAGTGTTAGGCCAACAGGGGCTGGCAATCAGCCCCAGCATTTT. The rearrangement uses TRBV2 and TRBJ1-5; TRBD1 matches 7 bases. This CDR3 contains 17 residues. V lost 4 bases, J lost 2 bases, and 11 bases stayed unmatched. Germline CDR1 and CDR2: SNHLY and FYNNEI.

This clone was observed a few times. This chain connects TRBV2 to TRBJ2-1; D not certain. The CDR3 length is 13 residues. CDR1 is SNHLY, CDR2 FYNNEI, per germline. V dropped 2 bases and J dropped 6 bases, with 8 bases sitting between them. The DNA of the CDR3 is TGTGCCAGCAGTGAAAACAGCATCAATGAGCAGTTCTTC. Translating it yields CASSENSINEQFF.

V gene TRBV7-8 combines with J gene TRBJ1-1, with 7 bases matching TRBD1. V lost 4 bases, J lost 1 base, and 0 bases stayed unmatched. CDR1 SGHVS and CDR2 FQNEAQ come from the germline V gene. The CDR3 is 13 amino acids. CDR3 amino acids: CASSSGGNTEAFF. Here the CDR3 DNA reads TGTGCCAGCAGCTCAGGGGGGAACACTGAAGCTTTCTTT.

The rearrangement links TRBV11-2 to TRBJ1-2; D unclear. This CDR3 is 17 amino acids long. Germline CDR1 SGHAT, CDR2 FQNNGV. V lost 3 bases and J lost 2, with 19 bases in between. CDR3 nucleotides: TGTGCCAGCAGCTTGTGGTCGCCTCCGGGGATGAACTATGGCTACACCTTC. It is translated as CASSLWSPPGMNYGYTF. The full variable domain, its missing parts supplied by reference TRBV11-2 and TRBJ1-2, is EAGVAQSPRYKIIEKRQSVAFWCNPISGHATLYWYQQILGQGPKLLIQFQNNGVVDDSQLPKDRFSAERLKGVDSTLKIQPAKLEDSAVYLCASSLWSPPGMNYGYTFGSGTRLTVV.